This passage covers 17 T cell receptor beta chains from one sample sequenced in a study of Graves' ophthalmopathy and Graves' hyperthyroidism. For repertoire sequencing, the TCR beta CDR3 regions were amplified from RNA transcripts. HTBI primers primed a first-round RT-PCR, and a second-round multiplex PCR followed. TCRdb reanalysed the multiplex PCR reads using MiXCR and keeps one entry per CDR3 protein. In the table there are around 470,000 distinct CDR3 sequences, around 14% of which are singletons. The sequenced sample consisted of blood. The receptor source for this set is a woman aged 30 to 39 with Graves' ophthalmopathy.

The CDR3 loop is CASSAGPKNIQYF. The DNA for the CDR3 is TGTGCCAGCAGCGCGGGACCAAAAAACATTCAGTACTTC. The chain links TRBV3-1 to TRBJ2-4; possibly TRBD2 for D (6 bases). Germline loops: CDR1 LGHDT, CDR2 YNNKEL (reference sequence). Trimming shortened V by 5 bases and J by 4 bases, and 9 bases separated the two germline ends. The CDR3 loop spans 13 amino acids.

V gene TRBV25-1 combines with J gene TRBJ2-6, with a possible D match to TRBD2 (7 bases). V dropped 4 bases and J dropped 0 bases, with 19 bases sitting between them. The CDR3 sequence is 19 residues long. The germline V gene encodes CDR1 MGHDK and CDR2 SYGVNS. The CDR3 nucleotides read TGTGCCAGCAGTGCCCTGAGTGGGGGGGGGGCCTCTGGGGCCAACGTCCTGACTTTC. Protein: CASSALSGGGASGANVLTF.

This clonotype was observed at least ten times. The genes are TRBV5-1 and TRBJ2-7; tentatively, D is TRBD1 (6 bases). This CDR3 region has 16 residues. The germline V and J ends were trimmed by 4 bases and 6 bases, with 23 bases remaining between them. Per the germline V gene, CDR1 is SGHRS and CDR2 is YFSETQ. CDR3 bases: TGCGCCAGCAGCCACACCCAGTCCCGGGACATGGCCGAGCAGTACTTC. Its protein is CASSHTQSRDMAEQYF.

The sample holds many counts of this clonotype. The genes are TRBV7-8 and TRBJ1-1; a possible D gene is TRBD1 (5 bases). Per the germline V gene, CDR1 is SGHVS and CDR2 is FQNEAQ. V lost 1 base, J lost 5 bases, and 14 bases lay in between. The length of the CDR3 is 15 residues. The CDR3 bases are TGTGCCAGCAGCTTAGGCAGGGAGGGCGGGACTGAAGCTTTCTTT. This encodes CASSLGREGGTEAFF.

With regard to this clonotype: This may come from a read error, since a much larger clone is one base off. V and J are TRBV9 and TRBJ1-5; TRBD1 might be the D (5 bases). In germline, CDR1 is SGDLS, CDR2 YYNGEE. This CDR3 is built from 14 residues. The CDR3: CARSVDGANQPQHF. The CDR3 DNA follows: TGTGCCAGAAGCGTAGACGGGGCCAATCAGCCCCAGCATTTT.

The chain couples TRBV20-1 to TRBJ1-2; no firm D call. Germline-derived CDR1 and CDR2 are DFQATT and SNEGSKA (reference sequence). The CDR3 has 12 residues. Trimming removed 3 bases from V and 2 bases from J, with 7 bases in between. The CDR3 region is CSARVRNYGYTF. Written as DNA, the CDR3 is TGCAGTGCTAGGGTGAGGAACTATGGCTACACCTTC.

The CDR3 DNA reads as TGCAGCGTTCTGCGGACAAGGACAGTACAAGAGACCCAGTACTTC. Translated: CSVLRTRTVQETQYF. The chain uses TRBV29-1 and TRBJ2-5, with D perhaps TRBD1 (6 bases). The germline V gene encodes CDR1 SQVTM and CDR2 ANQGSEA. This CDR3 is built from 15 residues. V was cut by 5 bases and J by 2 bases, with 18 bases left in between.

In its sample, this clonotype was seen many times. The chain couples TRBV5-1 to TRBJ2-5, with 7 nucleotides matching TRBD2. The V segment lost 4 bases and the J segment 2 bases; nucleotides outside the gene matches: 8. Germline V CDR1 and CDR2: SGHRS, YFSETQ. The CDR3 has 15 residues. This chain's CDR3 is CASSLPAGVQETQYF. The CDR3 nucleotides are TGCGCCAGCAGCCTACCCGCGGGGGTGCAAGAGACCCAGTACTTC.

This clonotype occurred many times. J is TRBJ1-1 and V is TRBV9, with D perhaps matching TRBD1 (5 bases). The CDR3 runs to 15 residues. CDR1 SGDLS and CDR2 YYNGEE come from the germline V gene. Between the trimmed V and J ends, which lost 4 bases and 0 bases, there was a span of 13 bases. This CDR3 reads CASSPRTTVNTEAFF. As DNA, the CDR3 is TGTGCCAGCAGCCCGAGGACAACCGTGAACACTGAAGCTTTCTTT.

Comment on this clonotype: This could be a read error, since a much larger clone is one nucleotide away. V and J are TRBV5-1 and TRBJ2-7; the D gene is possibly TRBD1 (6 bases). CDR3 size: 13 residues. Germline CDR1 reads SGHRS; CDR2 reads YFSETQ. Trimming removed 4 bases at V and 3 bases at J, with 11 bases between. CDR3 coding DNA: TGCGCCAGCAGCCCCGACAGGATCTACGAGCAGTACTTC. This sequence encodes CASSPDRIYEQYF.

There are many counts of this clonotype. The CDR3 nucleotides are TGTGCCAACCTTAGGGTTCAGTCTGGGGATGGCTACACCTTC. It encodes CANLRVQSGDGYTF. The chain is built from TRBV6-1 and TRBJ1-2, with unresolved D. The CDR3 loop spans 14 amino acids. CDR1 is MNHNS, CDR2 SASEGT, per germline. Trimming took off 10 bases at V and 6 bases at J, with 21 bases between the two ends.

This clonotype was seen repeatedly, ten times or more. CDR3 nucleotide sequence: TGTGCCAGCAGTACTCCTAGCGGCTCCTACGAGCAGTACTTC. It codes for CASSTPSGSYEQYF. The chain carries TRBV6-2 or TRBV6-3 and TRBJ2-7; 7 bases are shared with TRBD2. CDR1 and CDR2 (germline): MNHEY, SVGEGT. With V trimmed by 5 bases and J by 0 bases, 4 bases remained unmatched. The CDR3 spans 14 residues.

The chain uses TRBV12-3 or TRBV12-4 and TRBJ1-1; D call uncertain. This CDR3 contains 14 residues. Trimming left V 6 bases short and J 3 bases short, with 14 bases between. CDR3 region: CASSHGGGYTEAFF. DNA of the CDR3: TGTGCCAGCAGCCACGGCGGAGGGTACACTGAAGCTTTCTTT.

This clonotype showed up just a few times. The chain carries TRBV5-5 and TRBJ1-3; 7 bases line up with TRBD1. Germline V gene data show CDR1 as SGHKS and CDR2 as YYEKEE (reference sequence). This CDR3 is built from 13 residues. The V and J ends lost 0 bases and 14 bases, in that order; junction bases with no gene match: 8. The CDR3 nucleotides read TGTGCCAGCAGCTTGGAGAGTGGGACAGCTGTATATTTT. This sequence encodes CASSLESGTAVYF.

In this sample, this clonotype turned up many times. The V and J genes are TRBV25-1 and TRBJ2-7; TRBD1 matches 9 bases. The trim removed 3 bases at V and 5 bases at J, leaving 11 bases unmatched. Germline V CDR1 and CDR2: MGHDK, SYGVNS. CDR3 length equals 16 residues. The CDR3 spells CASSEGRGQGFNEQYF. The DNA of the CDR3 is TGTGCCAGCAGTGAGGGGAGGGGACAGGGTTTCAACGAGCAGTACTTC.

V usage is TRBV7-9 and J usage is TRBJ2-5, with D uncertain. Trimming took off 5 bases at V and 5 bases at J, with 21 bases between the two ends. The CDR3 extends over 16 amino acids. Per the germline V gene, CDR1 is SEHNR and CDR2 is FQNEAQ (reference sequence). CDR3 protein: CASSNRRKAPLETQYF. For the CDR3, the DNA is TGTGCCAGCAGCAATCGACGGAAGGCCCCGCTGGAGACCCAGTACTTC.

In its sample, this clonotype was seen many times. V and J are TRBV6-5 and TRBJ1-1; a weak D match, TRBD1 (5 bases). This CDR3 contains 15 residues. Germline V gene data show CDR1 as MNHEY and CDR2 as SVGAGI. V gave up 7 bases and J gave up 0 bases, with 15 bases separating them. CDR3 protein: CASTSRGDLNTEAFF. The CDR3 nucleotides are TGTGCCAGCACCTCCCGGGGGGATTTGAACACTGAAGCTTTCTTT.